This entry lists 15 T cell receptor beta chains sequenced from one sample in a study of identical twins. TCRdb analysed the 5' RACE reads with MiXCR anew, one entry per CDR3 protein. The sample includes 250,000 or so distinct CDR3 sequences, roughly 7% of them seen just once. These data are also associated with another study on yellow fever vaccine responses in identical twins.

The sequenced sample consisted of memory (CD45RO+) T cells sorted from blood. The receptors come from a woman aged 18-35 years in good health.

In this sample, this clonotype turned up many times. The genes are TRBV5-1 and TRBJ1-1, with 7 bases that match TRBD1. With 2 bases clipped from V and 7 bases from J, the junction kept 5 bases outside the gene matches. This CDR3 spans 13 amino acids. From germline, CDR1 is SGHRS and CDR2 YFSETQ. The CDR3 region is CASSLKQGIEAFF. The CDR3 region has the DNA TGCGCCAGCAGCTTAAAACAGGGGATTGAAGCTTTCTTT.

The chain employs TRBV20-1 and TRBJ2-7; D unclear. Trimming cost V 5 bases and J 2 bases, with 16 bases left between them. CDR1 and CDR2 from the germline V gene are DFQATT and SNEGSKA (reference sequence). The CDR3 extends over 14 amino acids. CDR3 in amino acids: CSAGSGPRPYEQYF. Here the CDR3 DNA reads TGCAGTGCTGGTTCCGGGCCTCGCCCCTACGAGCAGTACTTC.

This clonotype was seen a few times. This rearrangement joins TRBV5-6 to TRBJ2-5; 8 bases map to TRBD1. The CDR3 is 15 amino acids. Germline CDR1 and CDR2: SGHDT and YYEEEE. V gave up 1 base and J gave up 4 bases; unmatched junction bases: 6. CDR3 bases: TGTGCCAGCAGCTTGAAGAGACAGGGGAGAGAGACCCAGTACTTC. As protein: CASSLKRQGRETQYF.

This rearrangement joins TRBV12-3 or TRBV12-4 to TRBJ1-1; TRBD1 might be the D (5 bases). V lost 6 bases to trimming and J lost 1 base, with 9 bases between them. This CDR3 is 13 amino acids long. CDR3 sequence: CASRRQQNTEAFF. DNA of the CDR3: TGTGCCAGCAGACGACAGCAGAACACTGAAGCTTTCTTT.

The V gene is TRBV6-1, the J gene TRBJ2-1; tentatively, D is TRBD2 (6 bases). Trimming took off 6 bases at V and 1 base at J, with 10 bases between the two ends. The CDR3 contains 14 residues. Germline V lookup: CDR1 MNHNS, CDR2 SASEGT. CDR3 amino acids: CASRLAGSYNEQFF. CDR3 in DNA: TGTGCCAGCAGACTAGCAGGTTCCTACAATGAGCAGTTCTTC.

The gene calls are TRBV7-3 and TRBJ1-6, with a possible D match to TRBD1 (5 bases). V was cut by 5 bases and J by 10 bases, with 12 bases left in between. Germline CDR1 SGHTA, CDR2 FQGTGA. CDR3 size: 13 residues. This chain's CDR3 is CASSADRDSPLHF. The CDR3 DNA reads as TGTGCCAGCAGCGCCGACAGAGACTCACCCCTCCACTTT.

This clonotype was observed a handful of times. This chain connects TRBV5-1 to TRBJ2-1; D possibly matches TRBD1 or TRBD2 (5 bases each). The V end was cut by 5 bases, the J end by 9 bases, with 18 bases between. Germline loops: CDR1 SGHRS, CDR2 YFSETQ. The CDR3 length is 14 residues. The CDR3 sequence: CASSTGTTVGEQFF. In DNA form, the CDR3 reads TGCGCCAGCAGTACCGGGACGACCGTCGGTGAGCAGTTCTTC.

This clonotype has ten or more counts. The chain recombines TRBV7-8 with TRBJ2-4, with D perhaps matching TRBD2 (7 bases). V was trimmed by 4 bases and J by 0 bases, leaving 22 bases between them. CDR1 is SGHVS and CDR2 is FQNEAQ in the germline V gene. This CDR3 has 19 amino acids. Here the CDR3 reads CASSSTPPGAGVAKNIQYF. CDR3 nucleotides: TGTGCCAGCAGCTCCACCCCCCCAGGGGCGGGGGTAGCCAAAAACATTCAGTACTTC.

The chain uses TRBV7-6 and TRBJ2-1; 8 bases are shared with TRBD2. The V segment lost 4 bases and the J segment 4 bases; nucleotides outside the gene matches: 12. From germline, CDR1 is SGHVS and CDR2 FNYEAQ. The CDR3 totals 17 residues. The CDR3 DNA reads TGTGCCAGCAGCTCCCTTCGGGCGGGGGGCCCTTACAATGAGCAGTTCTTC. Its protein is CASSSLRAGGPYNEQFF.

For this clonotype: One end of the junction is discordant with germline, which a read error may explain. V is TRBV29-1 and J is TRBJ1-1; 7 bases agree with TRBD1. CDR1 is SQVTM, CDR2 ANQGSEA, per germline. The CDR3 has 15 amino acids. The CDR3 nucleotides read TGCAGCGTCAGGCGGCAGGGGGTGATGAAAACTGAAGCTTTCTTT. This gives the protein CSVRRQGVMKTEAFF.

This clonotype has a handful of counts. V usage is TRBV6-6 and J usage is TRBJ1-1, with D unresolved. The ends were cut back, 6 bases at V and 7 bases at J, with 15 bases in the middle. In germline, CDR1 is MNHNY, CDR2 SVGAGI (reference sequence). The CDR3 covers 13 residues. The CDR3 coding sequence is TGTGCCAGCAGCCAACTTTCCGACGGTGAAGCTTTCTTT. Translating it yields CASSQLSDGEAFF.

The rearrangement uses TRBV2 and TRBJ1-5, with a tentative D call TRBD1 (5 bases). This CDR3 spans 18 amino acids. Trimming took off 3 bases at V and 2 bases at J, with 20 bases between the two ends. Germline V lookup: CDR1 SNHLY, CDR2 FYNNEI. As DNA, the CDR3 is TGTGCCAGCAGTGATGTTAAGGGGATCGGGCAACGCAATCAGCCCCAGCATTTT. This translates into CASSDVKGIGQRNQPQHF.

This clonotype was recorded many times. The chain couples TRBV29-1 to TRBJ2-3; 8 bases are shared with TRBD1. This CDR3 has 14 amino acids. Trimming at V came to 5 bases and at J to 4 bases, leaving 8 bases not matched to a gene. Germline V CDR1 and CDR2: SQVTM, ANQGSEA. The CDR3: CSVSSQQGADTQYF. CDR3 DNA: TGCAGCGTTTCATCCCAACAGGGGGCAGATACGCAGTATTTT.

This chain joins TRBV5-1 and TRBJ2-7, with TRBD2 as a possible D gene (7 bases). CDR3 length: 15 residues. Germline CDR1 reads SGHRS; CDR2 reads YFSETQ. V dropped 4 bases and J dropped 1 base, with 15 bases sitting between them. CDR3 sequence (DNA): TGCGCCAGCAGCCGAGGGGGGGGATCTTCCTACGAGCAGTACTTC. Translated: CASSRGGGSSYEQYF.

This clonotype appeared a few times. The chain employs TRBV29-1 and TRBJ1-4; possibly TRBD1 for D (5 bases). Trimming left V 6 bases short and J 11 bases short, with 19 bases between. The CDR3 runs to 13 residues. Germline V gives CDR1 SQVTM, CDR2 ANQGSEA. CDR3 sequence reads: CSVADNVGAKLFF. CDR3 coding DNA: TGCAGCGTAGCGGACAACGTTGGGGCTAAACTGTTTTTT.